A single TCR beta chain is shown here with its context. The data stem from a study of blood T cell repertoires in COVID-19. This CDR3 comprises 15 residues. CDR1 is SNHLY and CDR2 is FYNNEI in the germline V gene. The trim removed 2 bases at V and 7 bases at J, leaving 7 bases unmatched. Method: immunoSEQ multiplex PCR; TCRdb's copy keeps in-frame clones and lacks some. The repertoire holds about 68,000 clones, with 85% to 90% as singletons. The chain has TRBV2 and TRBJ1-2, with TRBD1 matching 10 bases. The sample consisted of peripheral blood. This receptor was taken from a man aged 45-65 years with acute or convalescent COVID-19. The CDR3 reads CASSEWGTGAGGYTF. The CDR3 bases are TGTGCCAGCAGTGAATGGGGGACAGGGGCCGGTGGCTACACCTTC.